The source of this TCR beta chain is a study of Ad26.COV2.S vaccination and SARS-CoV-2 variants. Study outcomes and limitations: From the TCR breadth and depth analyses, total T cell responses may have been underestimated. Placebo recipients and vaccine recipients were similar in non-spike TCR breadth.

The CDR3 consists of 14 residues. V trimming: 3 bases; J trimming: 4 bases; junction bases outside the gene matches: 6. Per germline, CDR1 DFQATT and CDR2 SNEGSKA (reference sequence). The repertoire was sequenced with immunoSEQ multiplex PCR; TCRdb's copy has only in-frame clones and lacks some. The table lists about 350,000 clones, 92% of them singletons. This clone was seen a single time. No antigen is known for it. The sample in question was peripheral blood, obtained after recovery from COVID-19. This TCR came from a human donor who had recovered from COVID-19. The chain joins TRBV20-1 to TRBJ2-1; TRBD2 aligns across 7 bases. The CDR3 spells CSASGLAGYNEQFF. CDR3 coding DNA: TGCAGTGCTAGTGGATTAGCGGGTTACAATGAGCAGTTCTTC.